The T cell receptor beta chain under discussion was sequenced for a study of liver allograft versus peripheral blood T cells. Study details: Transplanted livers held T cell receptor repertoires, and these were compared with repertoires in recipients' peripheral blood. Findings and limits, study-wide: Intragraft T cell receptor repertoires of liver allografts were reportedly distinct from those in peripheral blood.

Each CDR3 protein gets one entry after TCRdb re-called the reads with MiXCR. The profile shows around 12,000 distinct CDR3 sequences, 25% to 30% of them singletons. This clonotype appeared many times. Antigen: not known. Trimming left V 4 bases short and J 0 bases short, with 9 bases between. Germline V lookup: CDR1 LNHDA, CDR2 SQIVND (reference sequence). There are 15 residues in the CDR3. The rearrangement links TRBV19 to TRBJ1-4; D remains unclear. This TCR was recovered from a human patient who had a liver transplant. Some T cells may arise from the graft donor. CDR3: CASSTVAATNEKLFF. The CDR3 DNA reads TGTGCCAGTAGTACCGTGGCAGCAACTAATGAAAAACTGTTTTTT.